Following are 12 T cell receptor beta chains from one sample sequenced in a study of identical twins. Each CDR3 protein is one row after TCRdb ran MiXCR on the 5' RACE reads. Of roughly 1,500,000 distinct CDR3 sequences in the sample, roughly a third were seen once. The sequencing input was cord blood. The receptors shown here come from a newborn girl in good health.

This clonotype was counted between two and nine times. The genes are TRBV2 and TRBJ2-5, with 7 bases lining up with TRBD2. The junction had 13 bases not matched to a gene; V was cut back by 7 bases and J by 5 bases. From germline, CDR1 is SNHLY and CDR2 FYNNEI. The CDR3 totals 15 residues. CDR3 coding DNA: TGTGCCAGCACTCGACTAGCCCAATGGGTGGAGACCCAGTACTTC. This codes for CASTRLAQWVETQYF.

This clonotype was counted only a few times. This chain connects TRBV6-6 to TRBJ2-5; TRBD2 matches at 8 bases. Unmatched junction bases numbered 12, after V lost 10 bases and J lost 5 bases. CDR3 length: 14 amino acids. Germline CDR1 is MNHNY and CDR2 is SVGAGI (reference sequence). CDR3 nucleotides: TGTGCCACACTTACGAGCGGGAGTCACGAGACCCAGTACTTC. Its protein is CATLTSGSHETQYF.

The chain is built from TRBV20-1 and TRBJ1-2, with 7 bases aligning to TRBD1. Per the germline V gene, CDR1 is DFQATT and CDR2 is SNEGSKA (reference sequence). The CDR3 contains 13 residues. The ends lost 6 bases at V and 4 bases at J; junction bases unmatched: 8. CDR3 sequence (DNA): TGCAGTGCCCGCACAGGGGACCTCTATGGCTACACCTTC. Protein product: CSARTGDLYGYTF.

The V gene is TRBV6-5, the J gene TRBJ1-2, with TRBD1 as a possible D gene (5 bases). The CDR3 consists of 14 residues. The ends were cut back, 6 bases at V and 5 bases at J, with 16 bases in the middle. CDR1 and CDR2 (germline): MNHEY, SVGAGI. Written as DNA, the CDR3 is TGTGCCAGCAGGGAAAGCGGGACCTCGTATGGCTACACCTTC. It specifies CASRESGTSYGYTF.

The J gene is TRBJ2-5, the V gene TRBV4-1; D assignment may be TRBD1 or TRBD2 (5 bases each). Germline CDR1 and CDR2: MGHRA and YSYEKL. Deletions cut 5 bases from V and 6 bases from J, with 16 bases between. The CDR3 is 14 amino acids. DNA for the CDR3: TGCGCCAGCAGCTCCCTTGGGGGAAAGCAGACCCAGTACTTC. Protein: CASSSLGGKQTQYF.

This clonotype was found a few times. At one boundary the junction diverges from the germline segment, which might be a read error. The chain uses TRBV11-2 and TRBJ1-2, with TRBD1 as a possible D gene (6 bases). Germline values: CDR1 SGHAT, CDR2 FQNNGV. This CDR3 is built from 14 residues. In DNA form, the CDR3 reads TGTGCCATCAGCTTAGGGACACCGAACTATGGCTACACCTTC. Translation gives CAISLGTPNYGYTF.

This chain joins TRBV7-2 and TRBJ2-4; D is possibly TRBD2 (6 bases). The CDR3 length is 15 residues. V was trimmed by 5 bases and J by 13 bases, leaving 24 bases between them. Germline CDR1 reads SGHTA; CDR2 reads FQGNSA. CDR3 nucleotide sequence: TGTGCCAGCAGCGCCCGGACTATTCTCTACAATGAGCAGTACTTC. It translates to CASSARTILYNEQYF.

The chain uses TRBV20-1 and TRBJ1-1; TRBD1 is a possible D gene (6 bases). The germline V and J ends were trimmed by 0 bases and 6 bases, with 8 bases remaining between them. Germline V CDR1 and CDR2: DFQATT, SNEGSKA (reference sequence). This CDR3 contains 12 residues. The DNA for the CDR3 is TGCAGTGCTAGAGAGACAGGTCCTGAAGCTTTCTTT. This codes for CSARETGPEAFF.

As for this clonotype: One end of the junction fails to match germline, which may point to a read error. The V and J genes are TRBV29-1 and TRBJ2-7; a weak D match, TRBD2 (5 bases). Germline-derived CDR1 and CDR2 are SQVTM and ANQGSEA. The CDR3 has 11 residues. CDR3: CNVETGYEQYF. In DNA form, the CDR3 reads TGCAACGTTGAAACGGGGTACGAGCAGTACTTC.

V gene TRBV24-1 combines with J gene TRBJ2-1, with TRBD1 matching over 7 bases. Germline values: CDR1 KGHDR, CDR2 SFDVKD. The ends lost 4 bases at V and 11 bases at J; junction bases unmatched: 10. The CDR3 spans 14 residues. CDR3 region: CATSDRATGSKQFF. The DNA of the CDR3 is TGTGCCACCAGTGACCGCGCGACAGGGTCTAAGCAGTTCTTC.

This clonotype was picked up many times. This chain links TRBV7-2 with TRBJ2-1; D is possibly TRBD2 (5 bases). CDR3 size: 15 residues. Germline CDR1 reads SGHTA; CDR2 reads FQGNSA. The V and J ends lost 3 bases and 2 bases respectively, with 11 bases between them. The CDR3 reads CASSLVASTYNEQFF. The CDR3 coding sequence is TGTGCCAGCAGCTTGGTGGCTAGCACCTACAATGAGCAGTTCTTC.

The rearrangement uses TRBV7-8 and TRBJ2-5, with D unclear. The V and J ends lost 3 bases and 2 bases respectively, with 7 bases between them. CDR1 and CDR2 from the germline V gene are SGHVS and FQNEAQ. The CDR3 is made up of 13 amino acids. The CDR3 region is CASSLETQETQYF. The CDR3 region has the DNA TGTGCCAGCAGCTTGGAAACTCAAGAGACCCAGTACTTC.